The TCR beta chain described here comes from a study of OX40 agonist ivuxolimab in advanced cancers. This clone was counted between two and nine times. Germline lookup yields CDR1 WSHSY and CDR2 SAAADI. The CDR3 covers 13 residues. V shed 6 bases, J shed 5 bases, and the junction held 4 bases outside the gene matches. The data were produced by immunoSEQ multiplex PCR, yet TCRdb's version contains in-frame clones alone and is incomplete. This sample carries about 18,000 clones, 70% to 80% of them seen once, and the ten largest clones take about 16%. The origin of this receptor is an adult with an advanced solid tumor such as melanoma, head and neck, liver or kidney cancer. The chain is built from TRBV10-2 and TRBJ1-2, with 9 bases lining up with TRBD1. The input for sequencing was CD4+ or CD8+ T cells sorted from blood, taken in a trial of the OX40 agonist ivuxolimab. The CDR3 region is CASRPGQGYGYTF. The DNA of the CDR3 is TGCGCCAGCAGACCGGGACAGGGTTATGGCTACACCTTC.